This T cell receptor (beta chain) derives from a study of cytomegalovirus exposure and HLA in healthy donors. General study findings and limits: Most TCR sequences were rare, but some public TCRs occurred in many donors. According to a subsequent analysis, TCR clusters identified in the first cohort showed a tendency to co-occur across the approximately 120 validation repertoires.

Concerning this clone: Its antigen is not known.

Assay used: immunoSEQ multiplex PCR; TCRdb lists only in-frame clones, some missing. The sample shows more than 130,000 clones, 80% to 90% of them seen only once. Losses at the gene ends were 4 bases for V and 4 bases for J; bases not matched to a gene: 11. The germline CDR1 and CDR2 sequences are SGHRS and YFSETQ. This CDR3 contains 16 residues. The donors were in the approximately 120-subject validation cohort, distinct from the approximately 670-subject first cohort. The gene calls are TRBV5-1 and TRBJ2-1; 7 positions agree with TRBD2. Sample: PBMCs. The sequence was obtained from a woman aged 18-35 years in good health and CMV-seropositive. DNA for the CDR3: TGCGCCAGCAGCCTGACCTCCCAGCGGGGTTACAATGAGCAGTTCTTC. This translates into CASSLTSQRGYNEQFF.